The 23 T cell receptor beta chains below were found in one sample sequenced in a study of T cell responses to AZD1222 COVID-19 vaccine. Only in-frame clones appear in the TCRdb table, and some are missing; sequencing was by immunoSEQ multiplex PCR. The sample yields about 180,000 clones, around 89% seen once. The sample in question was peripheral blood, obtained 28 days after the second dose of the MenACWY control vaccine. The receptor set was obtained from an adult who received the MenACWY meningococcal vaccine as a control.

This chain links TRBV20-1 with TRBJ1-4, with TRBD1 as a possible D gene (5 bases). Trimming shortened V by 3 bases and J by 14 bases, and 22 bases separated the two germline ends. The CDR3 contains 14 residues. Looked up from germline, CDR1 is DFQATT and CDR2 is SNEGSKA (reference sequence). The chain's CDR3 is CSASNGRGRRGLFF. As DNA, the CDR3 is TGCAGTGCTAGTAACGGACGTGGTCGAAGGGGCCTGTTTTTT.

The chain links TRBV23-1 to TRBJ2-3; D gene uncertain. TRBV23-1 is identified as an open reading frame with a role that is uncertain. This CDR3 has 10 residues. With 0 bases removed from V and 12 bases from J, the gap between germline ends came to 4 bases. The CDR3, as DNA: TGCGCCAGCAGTCAATCATCACAGTATTTT. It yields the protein CASSQSSQYF.

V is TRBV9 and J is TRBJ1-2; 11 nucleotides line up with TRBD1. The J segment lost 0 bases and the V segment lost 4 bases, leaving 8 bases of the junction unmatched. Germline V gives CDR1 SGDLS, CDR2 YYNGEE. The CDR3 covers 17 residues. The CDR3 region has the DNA TGTGCCAGCAGCCGTGGACAGGGGGCGCATTCTAACTATGGCTACACCTTC. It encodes CASSRGQGAHSNYGYTF.

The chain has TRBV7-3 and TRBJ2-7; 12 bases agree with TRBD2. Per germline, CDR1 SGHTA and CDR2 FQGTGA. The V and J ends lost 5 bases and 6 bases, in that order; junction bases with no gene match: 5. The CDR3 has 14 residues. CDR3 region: CASSPGGLAGEQYF. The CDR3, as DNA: TGTGCCAGCAGCCCCGGGGGACTAGCGGGCGAGCAGTACTTC.

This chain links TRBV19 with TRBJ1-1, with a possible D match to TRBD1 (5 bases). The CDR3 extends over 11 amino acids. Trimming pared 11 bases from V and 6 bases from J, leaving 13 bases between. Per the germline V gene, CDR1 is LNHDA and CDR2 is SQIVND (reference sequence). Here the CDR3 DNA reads TGTGCCGTACGATTGGGACCTGAAGCTTTCTTT. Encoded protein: CAVRLGPEAFF. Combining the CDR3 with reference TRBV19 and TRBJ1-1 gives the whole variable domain DGGITQSPKYLFRKEGQNVTLSCEQNLNHDAMYWYRQDPGQGLRLIYYSQIVNDFQKGDIAEGYSVSREKKESFPLTVTSAQKNPTAFYLCAVRLGPEAFFGQGTRLTVV.

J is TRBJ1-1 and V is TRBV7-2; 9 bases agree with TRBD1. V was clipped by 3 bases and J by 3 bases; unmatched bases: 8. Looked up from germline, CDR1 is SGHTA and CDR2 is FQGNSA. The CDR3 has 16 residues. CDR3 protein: CASSLTGGPTDTEAFF. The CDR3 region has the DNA TGTGCCAGCAGCTTGACAGGGGGACCTACGGACACTGAAGCTTTCTTT.

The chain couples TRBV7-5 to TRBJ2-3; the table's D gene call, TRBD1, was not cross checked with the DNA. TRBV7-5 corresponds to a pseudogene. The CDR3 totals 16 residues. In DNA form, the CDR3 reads TGTGCCAGAAGACAAAGGACAGGGGGCTCCAAAGATACGCAGTATTTT. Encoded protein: CARRQRTGGSKDTQYF.

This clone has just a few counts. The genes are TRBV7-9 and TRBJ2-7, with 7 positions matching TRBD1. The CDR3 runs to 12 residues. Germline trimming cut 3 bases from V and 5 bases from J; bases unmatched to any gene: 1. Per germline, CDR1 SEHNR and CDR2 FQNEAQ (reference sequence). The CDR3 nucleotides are TGTGCCAGCAGCTTCCAGGGGGACGAGCAGTACTTC. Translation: CASSFQGDEQYF.

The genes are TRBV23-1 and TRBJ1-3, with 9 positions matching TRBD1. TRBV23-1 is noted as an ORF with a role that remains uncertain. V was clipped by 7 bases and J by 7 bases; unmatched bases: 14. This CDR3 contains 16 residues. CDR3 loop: CASIKAGTGNRNTIYF. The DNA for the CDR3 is TGCGCCAGCATCAAGGCCGGGACAGGGAACCGGAACACCATATATTTT.

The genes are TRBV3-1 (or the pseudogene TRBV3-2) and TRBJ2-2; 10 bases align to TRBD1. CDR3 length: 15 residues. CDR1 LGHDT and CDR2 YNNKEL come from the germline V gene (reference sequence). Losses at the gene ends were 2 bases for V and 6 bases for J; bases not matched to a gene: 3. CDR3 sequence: CASSQPGTGAGELFF. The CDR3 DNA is TGTGCCAGCAGCCAACCCGGGACAGGGGCCGGGGAGCTGTTTTTT.

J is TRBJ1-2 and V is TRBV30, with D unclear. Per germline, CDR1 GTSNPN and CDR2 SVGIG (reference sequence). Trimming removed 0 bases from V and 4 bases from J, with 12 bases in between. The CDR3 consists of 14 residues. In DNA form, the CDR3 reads TGTGCCTGGAGTGTAGGGCGGATTTTCTATGGCTACACCTTC. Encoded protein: CAWSVGRIFYGYTF.

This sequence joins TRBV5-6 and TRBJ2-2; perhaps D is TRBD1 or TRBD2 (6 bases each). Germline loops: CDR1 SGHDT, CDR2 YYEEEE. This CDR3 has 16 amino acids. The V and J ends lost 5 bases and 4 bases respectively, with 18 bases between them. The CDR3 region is CASRGTGADPTGELFF. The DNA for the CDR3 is TGTGCCAGCAGGGGCACGGGGGCCGATCCCACCGGGGAGCTGTTTTTT.

CDR3 sequence reads: CASSLEYGTTLYEQYF. In DNA form, the CDR3 reads TGCGCCAGCAGCCTCGAATACGGGACCACACTCTACGAGCAGTACTTC. The chain uses TRBV4-3 and TRBJ2-7; D could derive from TRBD1 or TRBD2 (5 bases each). Trimming cost V 4 bases and J 3 bases, with 19 bases left between them. Germline V gene lookup returns CDR1 LGHNA and CDR2 YSLEER. There are 16 residues in the CDR3.

The CDR3 region has the DNA TGTGCCAGCAGCCAGTTGGGACTAGCGGGAGGGGAGGCAGATACGCAGTATTTT. This encodes CASSQLGLAGGEADTQYF. This chain connects TRBV3-1 (or the pseudogene TRBV3-2) to TRBJ2-3, with 16 nucleotides matching TRBD2. The V segment lost 3 bases and the J segment 4 bases; nucleotides outside the gene matches: 7. The CDR3 covers 18 residues. Germline CDR1 and CDR2: LGHDT and YNNKEL (reference sequence).

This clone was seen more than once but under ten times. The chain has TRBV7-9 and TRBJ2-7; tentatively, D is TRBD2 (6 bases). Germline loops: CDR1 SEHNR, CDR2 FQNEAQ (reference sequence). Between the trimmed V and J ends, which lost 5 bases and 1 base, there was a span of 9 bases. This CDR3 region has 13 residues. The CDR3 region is CASSRRGSYEQYF. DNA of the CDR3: TGTGCCAGCAGCCGACGGGGGTCCTACGAGCAGTACTTC.

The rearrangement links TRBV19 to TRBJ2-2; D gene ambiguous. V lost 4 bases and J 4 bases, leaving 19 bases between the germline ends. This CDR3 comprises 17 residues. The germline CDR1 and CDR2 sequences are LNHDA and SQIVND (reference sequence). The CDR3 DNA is TGTGCCAGTAGTACATACCGGGCCTCGCCCTTCACCGGGGAGCTGTTTTTT. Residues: CASSTYRASPFTGELFF. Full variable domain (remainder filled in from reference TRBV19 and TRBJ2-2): DGGITQSPKYLFRKEGQNVTLSCEQNLNHDAMYWYRQDPGQGLRLIYYSQIVNDFQKGDIAEGYSVSREKKESFPLTVTSAQKNPTAFYLCASSTYRASPFTGELFFGEGSRLTVL.

CDR3 sequence reads: CASSLGFGGQTVSEQFF. CDR3 in DNA: TGTGCCAGCAGCTTAGGATTTGGGGGACAGACGGTGAGTGAGCAGTTCTTC. The genes are TRBV11-2 and TRBJ2-1, with 7 positions matching TRBD1. The CDR3 has 17 residues. The germline CDR1 and CDR2 sequences are SGHAT and FQNNGV. The ends lost 1 base at V and 9 bases at J; junction bases unmatched: 15.

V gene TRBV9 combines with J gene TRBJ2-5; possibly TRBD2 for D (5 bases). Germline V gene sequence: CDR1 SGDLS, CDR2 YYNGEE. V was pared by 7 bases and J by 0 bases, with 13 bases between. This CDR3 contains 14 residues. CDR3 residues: CASRPPGNQETQYF. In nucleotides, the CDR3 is TGTGCCAGCCGCCCTCCCGGGAACCAAGAGACCCAGTACTTC.

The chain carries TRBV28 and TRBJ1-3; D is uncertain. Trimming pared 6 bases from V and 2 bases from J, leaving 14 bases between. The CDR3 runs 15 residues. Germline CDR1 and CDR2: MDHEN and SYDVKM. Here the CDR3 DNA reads TGTGCCAGCAGCCCCAGGACGTTAACTGGAAACACCATATATTTT. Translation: CASSPRTLTGNTIYF.

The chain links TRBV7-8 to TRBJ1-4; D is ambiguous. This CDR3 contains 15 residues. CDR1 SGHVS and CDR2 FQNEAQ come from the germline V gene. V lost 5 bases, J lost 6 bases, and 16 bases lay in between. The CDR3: CASSLGPGYYEKLFF. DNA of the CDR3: TGTGCCAGCAGCCTCGGGCCGGGGTATTATGAAAAACTGTTTTTT. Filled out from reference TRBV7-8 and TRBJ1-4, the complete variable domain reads GAGVSQSPRYKVAKRGQDVALRCDPISGHVSLFWYQQALGQGPEFLTYFQNEAQLDKSGLPSDRFFAERPEGSVSTLKIQRTQQEDSAVYLCASSLGPGYYEKLFFGSGTQLSVL.

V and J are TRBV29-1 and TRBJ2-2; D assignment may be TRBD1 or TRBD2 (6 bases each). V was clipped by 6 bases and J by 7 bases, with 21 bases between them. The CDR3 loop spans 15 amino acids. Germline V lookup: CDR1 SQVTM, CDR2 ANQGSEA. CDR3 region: CSVRGPGALIGELFF. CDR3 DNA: TGCAGCGTCCGAGGGCCGGGGGCGCTAATCGGGGAGCTGTTTTTT.

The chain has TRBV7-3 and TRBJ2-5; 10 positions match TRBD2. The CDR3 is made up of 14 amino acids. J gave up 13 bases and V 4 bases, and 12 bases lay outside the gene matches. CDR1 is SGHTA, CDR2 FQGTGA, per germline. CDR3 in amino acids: CASSSQPLAGDPYF. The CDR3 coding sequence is TGTGCCAGCAGCTCCCAACCGCTAGCGGGAGACCCGTACTTC. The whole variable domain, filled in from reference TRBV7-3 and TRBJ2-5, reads GAGVSQTPSNKVTEKGKYVELRCDPISGHTALYWYRQSLGQGPEFLIYFQGTGAADDSGLPNDRFFAVRPEGSVSTLKIQRTERGDSAVYLCASSSQPLAGDPYFGPGTRLLVL.

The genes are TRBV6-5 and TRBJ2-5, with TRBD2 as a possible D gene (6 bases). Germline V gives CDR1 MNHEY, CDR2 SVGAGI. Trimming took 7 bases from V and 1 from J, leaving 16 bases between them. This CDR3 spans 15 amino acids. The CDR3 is CASTAPGLGQETQYF. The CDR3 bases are TGTGCCAGCACCGCCCCGGGACTGGGCCAAGAGACCCAGTACTTC.